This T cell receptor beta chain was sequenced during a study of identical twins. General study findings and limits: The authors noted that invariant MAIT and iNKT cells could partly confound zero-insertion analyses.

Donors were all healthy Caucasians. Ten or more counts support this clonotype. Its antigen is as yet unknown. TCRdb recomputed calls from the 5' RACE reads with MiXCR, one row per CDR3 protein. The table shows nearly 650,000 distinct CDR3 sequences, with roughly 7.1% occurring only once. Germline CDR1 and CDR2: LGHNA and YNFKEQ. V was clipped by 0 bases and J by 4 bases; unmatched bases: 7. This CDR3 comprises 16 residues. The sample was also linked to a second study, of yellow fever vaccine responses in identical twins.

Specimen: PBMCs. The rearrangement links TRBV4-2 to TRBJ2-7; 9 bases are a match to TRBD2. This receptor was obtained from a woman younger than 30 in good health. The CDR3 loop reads CASSQDLGTSSYEQYF. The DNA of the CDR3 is TGTGCCAGCAGCCAAGATCTCGGGACTAGCTCTTACGAGCAGTACTTC.